This T cell receptor (beta chain) was sequenced during a study of blood T cell repertoires in COVID-19. Data came from immunoSEQ multiplex PCR; TCRdb stores just in-frame clones and leaves some out. The sample contains over 250,000 clones, roughly nine tenths of which appear only once. The trim removed 2 bases at V and 0 bases at J, leaving 2 bases unmatched. The CDR3 consists of 15 residues. Germline V gene lookup returns CDR1 MNHEY and CDR2 SVGEGT. The origin of this receptor is a man aged 45-60 years with acute or convalescent COVID-19. V is TRBV6-2 or TRBV6-3 and J is TRBJ2-3; 7 positions match TRBD1. Specimen: peripheral blood. The CDR3 sequence: CASSYGDSSTDTQYF. In nucleotides, the CDR3 is TGTGCCAGCAGTTACGGGGACAGTAGCACAGATACGCAGTATTTT.